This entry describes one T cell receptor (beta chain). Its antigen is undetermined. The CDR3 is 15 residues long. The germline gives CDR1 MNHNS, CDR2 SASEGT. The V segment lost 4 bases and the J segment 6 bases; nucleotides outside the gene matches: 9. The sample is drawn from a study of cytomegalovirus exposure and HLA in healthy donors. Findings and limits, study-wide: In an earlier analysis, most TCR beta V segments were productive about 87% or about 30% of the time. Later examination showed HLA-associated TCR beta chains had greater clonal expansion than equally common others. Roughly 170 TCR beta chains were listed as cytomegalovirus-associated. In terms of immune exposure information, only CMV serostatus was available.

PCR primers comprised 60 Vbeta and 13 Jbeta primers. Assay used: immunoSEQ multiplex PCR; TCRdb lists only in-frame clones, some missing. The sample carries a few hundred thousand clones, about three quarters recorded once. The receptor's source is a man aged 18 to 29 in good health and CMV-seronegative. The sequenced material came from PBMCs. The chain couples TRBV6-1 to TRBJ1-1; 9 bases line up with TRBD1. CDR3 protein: CASSASTGGVAEAFF. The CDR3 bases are TGTGCCAGCAGTGCCAGTACAGGGGGCGTCGCTGAAGCTTTCTTT.